This T cell receptor beta chain appears in the sequencing data of a study of T cells after yellow fever vaccination. This clonotype came up a few times. TCRdb analysed the 5' RACE reads with MiXCR anew, one entry per CDR3 protein. The repertoire consists of approximately 160,000 distinct CDR3 sequences, with roughly 8.8% occurring once and the leading ten covering about a third. V gave up 1 base and J gave up 3 bases; unmatched junction bases: 9. Germline CDR1 and CDR2: SQVTM and ANQGSEA. There are 17 residues in the CDR3. This chain links TRBV29-1 with TRBJ2-3, with 11 bases identical to TRBD1. The sample was CD8+ T cells sorted from PBMCs, taken 45 days after the yellow fever booster vaccination. The sequence came from a man aged 18 to 35 who received the YFV17D yellow fever vaccine. CDR3 sequence reads: CSVEGLPGDRGTDTQYF. The CDR3 nucleotides are TGCAGCGTTGAAGGGTTACCCGGGGACAGGGGGACAGATACGCAGTATTTT.